This T cell receptor (beta chain) was recorded in a study of cytomegalovirus exposure and HLA in healthy donors. Study-wide results and limits: It was confirmed in vitro that a few of the CMV-associated chains were specific for CMV antigens.

In the case of this clone: Its matching antigen is unknown.

At collection, donors were nominally healthy, but unrecorded immune exposures were probable. The CDR3 spans 16 residues. Germline V lookup: CDR1 MNHEY, CDR2 SVGAGI. Trimming pared 2 bases from V and 1 base from J, leaving 12 bases between. The PCR used 60 Vbeta and 13 Jbeta primers. Produced via immunoSEQ multiplex PCR; TCRdb's table is partial and in-frame only. The sample carries 140,000 to 150,000 clones, roughly 90% recorded once. This TCR came from a woman in her thirties or forties in good health and CMV-seronegative. Sample: PBMCs. V and J are TRBV6-5 and TRBJ2-4; possibly TRBD2 for D (6 bases). CDR3 coding DNA: TGTGCCAGCAGTTACCAAGTTGCGGGGGCCAAAAACATTCAGTACTTC. The encoded protein is CASSYQVAGAKNIQYF.